The 27 T cell receptor beta chains reported below all come from one sample, sequenced in a study of molecular identifiers for immune sequencing clone quantification. TCRdb fed the PCR reads into MiXCR, producing one record per CDR3 protein. Found here are over 550,000 distinct CDR3 sequences, 25% of them singletons; the top ten hold around 0.78%. The specimen was naive CD8+ T cells from blood, with Jurkat cell RNA spiked in. Subset meaning: FACS-sorted CD8+CD4-CCR7+CD45RA+ naive T cells. The receptors come from a human donor in good health. Some libraries in this study had Jurkat cell RNA spiked in.

This clonotype was seen ten or more times. The chain is built from TRBV12-3 or TRBV12-4 and TRBJ1-1; D perhaps matches TRBD1 (5 bases). This CDR3 spans 14 amino acids. V shed 5 bases and J shed 0 bases, with 10 bases lying between them. CDR3 coding DNA: TGTGCCAGCAGTCGGGACGGAGTGAACACTGAAGCTTTCTTT. Its protein product is CASSRDGVNTEAFF.

This clonotype was seen at least ten times. The genes are TRBV7-9 and TRBJ2-2; D possibly uses TRBD1 or TRBD2 (5 bases each). The CDR3 spans 17 residues. Germline-derived CDR1 and CDR2 are SEHNR and FQNEAQ (reference sequence). The ends were cut back, 5 bases at V and 0 bases at J, with 16 bases in the middle. DNA for the CDR3: TGTGCCAGCAGCCGAACACCTGGGGACGCGAACACCGGGGAGCTGTTTTTT. This encodes CASSRTPGDANTGELFF.

The rearrangement links TRBV2 to TRBJ2-2; D ambiguous. Germline V gene lookup returns CDR1 SNHLY and CDR2 FYNNEI. CDR3 size: 12 residues. Trimming took off 2 bases at V and 8 bases at J, with 6 bases between the two ends. The CDR3 DNA reads TGTGCCAGCAGTGAAATGGGTGGGGAGCTGTTTTTT. As protein: CASSEMGGELFF.

This sequence joins TRBV7-9 and TRBJ2-1; 8 bases align to TRBD1. The V and J ends lost 4 bases and 5 bases, in that order; junction bases with no gene match: 13. The CDR3 is made up of 17 amino acids. Germline CDR1 and CDR2: SEHNR and FQNEAQ (reference sequence). The CDR3 bases are TGTGCCAGCAGCTGGCCAGGGACAGGTGAAAAGGACAATGAGCAGTTCTTC. Residues: CASSWPGTGEKDNEQFF.

Regarding this clonotype: A much larger clone sits a single nucleotide away, making a read error possible. V and J are TRBV24-1 and TRBJ1-5; no firm D call. Germline CDR1 reads KGHDR; CDR2 reads SFDVKD. The CDR3 extends over 12 amino acids. CDR3 sequence: CAASDGNQPQHF. DNA of the CDR3: TGTGCCGCCAGTGACGGAAATCAGCCCCAGCATTTT.

Regarding this clonotype: A much more abundant neighbour one base away suggests this may be a read error. The chain is built from TRBV4-3 and TRBJ2-7; D is uncertain. Germline lookup yields CDR1 LGHNA and CDR2 YSLEER. Trimming removed 0 bases at V and 2 bases at J, with 20 bases between. CDR3 length: 18 residues. CDR3 DNA: TGCGCCAGCAGCCAAGATTACGCCGGAGTGGGTTCCGCCTACGAGCAGTACTTC. Translated, it gives CASSQDYAGVGSAYEQYF.

In regard to this clonotype: This may stem from a read error, because a much larger clone lies one nucleotide away. Likely a read error: the CDR3 ends without its conserved phenylalanine or tryptophan. V gene TRBV12-3 or TRBV12-4 combines with J gene TRBJ1-4; TRBD1 matches 7 bases. This CDR3 has 14 residues. Germline trimming cut 6 bases from V and 0 bases from J; bases unmatched to any gene: 1. CDR3 sequence reads: CASSGTATNEKLFS. The DNA of the CDR3 is TGTGCCAGCAGCGGGACAGCAACTAATGAAAAACTGTTTTCT.

Comments on this clonotype: An end of the junction differs from the germline gene, which may be a read error. V and J are TRBV7-9 and TRBJ2-3; 8 positions agree with TRBD1. The length of the CDR3 is 13 residues. Germline V gene sequence: CDR1 SEHNR, CDR2 FQNEAQ (reference sequence). The chain's CDR3 is CVSTGDRPDTQYF. CDR3 DNA sequence: TGTGTCAGCACCGGGGACAGGCCGGATACGCAGTATTTT.

This clonotype was seen a handful of times. The rearrangement links TRBV28 to TRBJ2-5, with D perhaps matching TRBD1 or TRBD2 (5 bases each). The CDR3 totals 13 residues. CDR1 is MDHEN, CDR2 SYDVKM, per germline. The V and J ends lost 3 bases and 7 bases respectively, with 12 bases between them. This chain's CDR3 is CASSFGGPGTQYF. CDR3 DNA: TGTGCCAGCAGTTTTGGGGGTCCGGGGACCCAGTACTTC. Variable domain in full (rest from reference TRBV28 and TRBJ2-5): DVKVTQSSRYLVKRTGEKVFLECVQDMDHENMFWYRQDPGLGLRLIYFSYDVKMKEKGDIPEGYSVSREKKERFSLILESASTNQTSMYLCASSFGGPGTQYFGPGTRLLVL.

This clonotype has a count of ten or more. The rearrangement links TRBV6-2 or TRBV6-3 to TRBJ2-1; D is unclear. V was clipped by 6 bases and J by 4 bases, with 10 bases between them. Germline V gene lookup returns CDR1 MNHEY and CDR2 SVGEGT. CDR3 size: 13 residues. CDR3 bases: TGTGCCAGCAGCAGCGACGTATACAATGAGCAGTTCTTC. It specifies CASSSDVYNEQFF.

This clonotype was seen a few times. This chain uses TRBV27 with TRBJ2-5; maybe TRBD1 (5 bases). Trimming left V 10 bases short and J 5 bases short, with 17 bases between. The germline V gene has CDR1 MNHEY and CDR2 SMNVEV (reference sequence). This CDR3 is 13 amino acids long. The CDR3 nucleotides read TGTGCCACTAAAACGACAGTGCCTGAGACCCAGTACTTC. Translating gives CATKTTVPETQYF.

The chain is built from TRBV6-6 and TRBJ2-1, with 11 bases aligning to TRBD2. Germline V lookup: CDR1 MNHNY, CDR2 SVGAGI (reference sequence). The ends lost 4 bases at V and 4 bases at J; junction bases unmatched: 9. This CDR3 has 17 residues. CDR3 residues: CASSSKLAGAVYNEQFF. For the CDR3, the DNA is TGTGCCAGCAGTTCCAAACTAGCGGGGGCTGTATACAATGAGCAGTTCTTC.

The rearrangement joins TRBV27 to TRBJ1-4; D is possibly TRBD1 (5 bases). The length of the CDR3 is 18 residues. V was clipped by 5 bases and J by 8 bases, with 27 bases between them. CDR1 MNHEY and CDR2 SMNVEV come from the germline V gene (reference sequence). CDR3 loop: CASSPSRGEGEGGEKLFF. CDR3 sequence (DNA): TGTGCCAGCAGTCCATCAAGGGGAGAGGGTGAGGGTGGAGAAAAACTGTTTTTT.

This clonotype has a handful of counts. The CDR3 loop is CSVAPADRAGETQYF. The CDR3 region has the DNA TGCAGCGTTGCACCCGCGGACAGGGCAGGGGAGACCCAGTACTTC. The chain has TRBV29-1 and TRBJ2-5, with 8 bases lining up with TRBD1. J gave up 5 bases and V 4 bases, and 12 bases lay outside the gene matches. The CDR3 runs to 15 residues. Germline V gene data show CDR1 as SQVTM and CDR2 as ANQGSEA.

DNA for the CDR3: TGTGCCAGCAGCTTAGCGCACGACAAACCCTACGAGCAGTACTTC. The encoded protein is CASSLAHDKPYEQYF. The chain couples TRBV7-9 to TRBJ2-7; D ambiguous. Germline CDR1 and CDR2: SEHNR and FQNEAQ (reference sequence). The CDR3 covers 15 residues. V was cut by 0 bases and J by 2 bases, with 11 bases left in between.

As for this clonotype: This sequence may be a read error, since a much larger clone differs from it by one base. This chain joins TRBV6-5 and TRBJ1-6, with no clear D. The CDR3 sequence is 14 residues long. Germline V CDR1 and CDR2: MNHEY, SVGAGI. This chain's CDR3 is CASSYSGISSSLHF. The CDR3 region has the DNA TGTGCCAGCAGTTACTCAGGGATTTCTTCATCCCTCCACTTT.

On this clonotype itself: A much larger clonotype is one base distant, so this may be a read error. The V call is TRBV20-1, the J call TRBJ2-3, with TRBD2 as a possible D gene (6 bases). V was pared by 1 base and J by 5 bases, with 16 bases between. The CDR3 length is 15 residues. In germline, CDR1 is DFQATT, CDR2 SNEGSKA (reference sequence). CDR3 residues: CSARARGSGLDTQYF. The CDR3 DNA reads TGCAGTGCTAGAGCGCGGGGTTCCGGATTAGATACGCAGTATTTT.

To note about this clonotype: It may be a read error: a sequence one base away is much more abundant. The chain carries TRBV5-1 and TRBJ2-7, with no clear D. Germline CDR1 is SGHRS and CDR2 is YFSETQ. The CDR3 spans 12 residues. CDR3 coding DNA: TGCGCCGGCAGCCCGGAAGGGTTCCGGCAGTACTTC. Protein sequence: CAGSPEGFRQYF.

This clonotype was seen at least ten times. The chain recombines TRBV11-2 with TRBJ2-1, with TRBD2 identical over 11 bases. Trimming at V came to 5 bases and at J to 9 bases, leaving 9 bases not matched to a gene. From germline, CDR1 is SGHAT and CDR2 FQNNGV. The CDR3 runs to 15 residues. CDR3 coding DNA: TGTGCCAGCAGCCCCCTAGCGGGGGGCTTCGGTGAGCAGTTCTTC. Protein product: CASSPLAGGFGEQFF.

The CDR3, as DNA: TGTGCCAGCAGCGTAGCCCCCCTAGCGGGAGCGTTCAATGAGCAGTTCTTC. This translates into CASSVAPLAGAFNEQFF. J is TRBJ2-1 and V is TRBV9, with 10 bases identical to TRBD2. Germline CDR1 is SGDLS and CDR2 is YYNGEE. The V and J ends lost 0 bases and 6 bases, in that order; junction bases with no gene match: 9. This CDR3 has 17 amino acids.

This clonotype came up many times. The chain couples TRBV9 to TRBJ1-1; D remains unclear. V was trimmed by 0 bases and J by 0 bases, leaving 6 bases between them. The CDR3 extends over 14 amino acids. Germline V lookup: CDR1 SGDLS, CDR2 YYNGEE. CDR3 loop: CASSVAYLNTEAFF. The CDR3 coding sequence is TGTGCCAGCAGCGTAGCTTATTTGAACACTGAAGCTTTCTTT.

This clonotype was picked up a small number of times. The V and J genes are TRBV6-2 or TRBV6-3 and TRBJ2-2; no clear D. The CDR3 is 13 residues long. Germline V gene sequence: CDR1 MNHEY, CDR2 SVGEGT. Trimming cost V 3 bases and J 7 bases, with 9 bases left between them. The DNA for the CDR3 is TGTGCCAGCAGTTATATCGCCGACGGGGAGCTGTTTTTT. This gives the protein CASSYIADGELFF.

In this sample, this clonotype turned up a few times. The CDR3 DNA reads TGTGCCACCAGTGATCTTAGCGGGACAGGTAATGAGCAGTTCTTC. It is translated as CATSDLSGTGNEQFF. The chain has TRBV24-1 and TRBJ2-1; either TRBD1 or TRBD2 may fit D (8 bases each). V lost 3 bases and J lost 7, with 15 bases in between. CDR3 length equals 15 residues. The germline V gene has CDR1 KGHDR and CDR2 SFDVKD.

Many counts were recorded for this clonotype. V and J are TRBV6-2 or TRBV6-3 and TRBJ2-4, with 10 bases matching TRBD2. Germline lookup yields CDR1 MNHEY and CDR2 SVGEGT. With V trimmed by 5 bases and J by 2 bases, 9 bases remained unmatched. The CDR3 is made up of 17 amino acids. The CDR3 spells CASSPWTSGSSKNIQYF. The CDR3 DNA reads TGTGCCAGCAGTCCTTGGACTAGCGGTAGTTCCAAAAACATTCAGTACTTC.

This clonotype was recorded at least ten times. The V and J genes are TRBV28 and TRBJ1-5; possible D gene TRBD1, 6 bases. Germline V gene lookup returns CDR1 MDHEN and CDR2 SYDVKM. This CDR3 contains 15 residues. The V gene lost 6 bases and the J gene lost 2 bases, with 14 bases spanning the gap. The CDR3: CASRETGSGNQPQHF. CDR3 in DNA: TGTGCCAGCAGAGAAACAGGGTCGGGCAATCAGCCCCAGCATTTT.

The chain couples TRBV29-1 to TRBJ2-7, with 11 bases aligning to TRBD2. V was pared by 4 bases and J by 4 bases, with 6 bases of the junction left unmatched. The germline CDR1 and CDR2 sequences are SQVTM and ANQGSEA. The CDR3 spans 14 residues. The DNA for the CDR3 is TGCAGCGTTGTGAGACTAGCGGGACAGTACGAGCAGTACTTC. Encoded protein: CSVVRLAGQYEQYF.

This clonotype was observed at least ten times. This chain connects TRBV6-5 to TRBJ2-7, with D perhaps matching TRBD2 (5 bases). The CDR3 is 14 amino acids. V was clipped by 2 bases and J by 3 bases, with 11 bases between them. Germline V gene lookup returns CDR1 MNHEY and CDR2 SVGAGI. The CDR3 nucleotides are TGTGCCAGCAGTTACCGGGCAGGACTCTACGAGCAGTACTTC. Encoded protein: CASSYRAGLYEQYF.